This T cell receptor beta chain was observed in a study of shared clonotypes between healthy human individuals (dated by TCRdb to 2020 to 2021). In terms of the full investigation: Two women and three men aged 18 to 49 years were included in the cohort. Leukapheresis yielded between about 0.9 and 9.5 billion PBMCs per donor. Per donor, three plates each were used for CD4 naive and CD4 memory, two for CD8 naive, and one for CD8 memory. The study deeply sequenced blood TCR repertoires of about 5 healthy adults to estimate repertoire size and the extent of clonotype sharing between individuals. To increase sequencing depth and limit assay-specific biases, TCR repertoire library preparation and sequencing were carried out by different laboratories using diverse techniques.

The germline V gene (reference sequence) provides CDR1 LNHDA and CDR2 SQIVND. V is reduced by 5 bases and J by 7 bases, leaving a spacing of 14 bases between them. The CDR3 runs 14 amino acids, cysteine and phenylalanine included. Only the CDR3 region is kept as DNA, spanning 42 bases read in frame from base 1. The paper's findings and limits, for the study overall: Naive subsets generally had larger estimated clonotype richness than memory subsets. When a handful of donors were compared, the shared fraction of clonotypes was about 5.2% for naive CD4, roughly 3.3% for naive CD8, roughly 2.3% for memory CD4, and 0.4% for memory CD8. Sampling was restricted to blood, and TCR repertoires in tissue are likely to differ from TCR repertoires in blood. Even with the large sequencing depth, rarefaction of the sorted-subset datasets indicated that sequencing was incomplete. The small number of donors limited the genetic and exposure-history diversity represented. Pairwise subsampling indicated that sequencing depth was expected to affect the degree of clonotype sharing among donors. Higher generation probabilities were observed for clonotypes shared by all four sorted-subset donors than for non-shared clonotypes.

The donors were healthy, HIV-negative adults with no recently reported acute infections or vaccinations. Every donor was a Caucasian adult residing in Nashville, Tennessee, USA. CD4+ T cells were enriched through magnetic negative selection, after which naive cells were positively selected on CD45RA and the remaining negative fraction served as the memory subset. After blood collection by leukapheresis, PBMCs were isolated using Ficoll-Histopaque density gradient centrifugation and then cryopreserved in the vapor phase of liquid nitrogen. Analytical flow cytometry was used to check the purity and quantity of every magnetically sorted T cell population. Genomic DNA was isolated from each sorted fraction and quantified by UV absorbance on a Nanodrop 2000c. The sample holds one count of this clone. It lacks a known antigen. Qualities for individual bases were not recorded, and no much larger clone is one base off.

TCR CDR3 regions were amplified from genomic DNA by multiplex PCR using the deep immunoSEQ assay. For each cell subset, the extracted genomic DNA was distributed evenly across all wells of several immunoSEQ 96-well plates, and each plate served as one replicate. For sorted subsets, 150 to 250 ng genomic DNA, equal to 30,000 to 35,000 T cell genomes, was loaded into each replicate PCR. Purified libraries were measured with a Qubit 3.0 fluorometer, size-checked on a Bioanalyzer 2100, and measured again with the KAPA Library Quantification kit. Every immunoSEQ 96-well plate was sequenced on a dedicated single-read 150-cycle Illumina NextSeq 550 flow cell. The source study handled its data this way. Because the immunoSEQ output included only junctional sequences and no quality scores, the filtering could not be the same as the filtering used for full-length reads. To assign V/J genes and CDR3, sequences were annotated against IMGT germline references using PyIR, a Python wrapper for IgBLAST v1.9. Reads were removed for weak V/J assignments (E-value above 1e-6), missing CDR3, stop codons, out-of-frame junctions, or ambiguous translated residues. V3J clonotypes were defined as sequences sharing an identical inferred V gene, J gene, and CDR3 amino acid sequence. Percentage overlap between repertoires was calculated by dividing the number of shared unique clonotypes by the size of the smaller repertoire. Repertoire richness was assessed with RTK rarefaction, the Chao1 estimator, and Recon v2.1 estimates of unobserved clonotypes. Generation probabilities for all TCRbeta clonotypes obtained by the gDNA method from a few donors were computed using OLGA. TCRdb mirrors the immuneACCESS table, restricted to in-frame sequences. Some clones are absent from its copies; in checked studies, under half trace to an unresolved V gene, and the reason for the others is unknown. D and trimming were read from the DNA, whereas the V and J calls and clone size are those reported in that table. Counted in this sample were over 1.5 million clones; 95% to 99% of them appeared once. The ten largest clones capture around 0.45% of the sample.

The sample taken for sequencing was naive CD4+ T cells sorted from blood. The cell subset or site label on this specimen signifies: CD45RA+ positively selected. This TCR derives from a man younger than 45 in good health. Recombination connected TRBV19 to TRBJ2-2, with the D gene possibly TRBD1 or TRBD2, each one fitting 5 bases. The nucleotide sequence reads as follows: TGTGCCAGTAGTCCTGGGACCATCGGCGGGGAGCTGTTTTTT. Its coded protein is CASSPGTIGGELFF.